This T cell receptor beta chain came from a study of beta chain features in type 1 diabetes. Points on this clone: Its antigen is not known.

Since all of the isolated RNA was reverse transcribed, expressed TCRB transcripts were what got sequenced. Here immunoSEQ multiplex PCR was the method, and the copy in TCRdb shows in-frame clones only, minus some. The data contain 640,000 or so clones, over 10% of them singletons. The germline CDR1 and CDR2 sequences are SGHRS and YFSETQ. The CDR3 covers 13 residues. Trimming stripped 0 bases from V and 5 bases from J, with 9 bases between. Findings and limits, study-wide: For Type 1 diabetes patients, all four CD4+ subsets carried TCRB CDR3s that were moderately but significantly shorter.

Material for sequencing was naive CD4+ T cells from blood. This chain links TRBV5-1 with TRBJ2-7; D remains unclear. This receptor was identified in a young man with type 1 diabetes. The CDR3 region is CASSLAGPNEQYF. For the CDR3, the DNA is TGCGCCAGCAGCTTGGCAGGACCCAACGAGCAGTACTTC.